This T cell receptor beta chain is drawn from a study of blood T cell repertoires in COVID-19. Looking at the study overall: The origin of the acute and convalescent COVID-19 samples was the United States, Italy and Spain.

The cohort comprised adults aged about 18 to 90 years residing in some 24 US areas. Before being deemed recovered, Cohort 3 donors had two negative PCRs, clearance, or symptom resolution. In the study's own analysis: Reference gene primers were amplified, and this amplification served to estimate nucleated cell counts. Here immunoSEQ multiplex PCR was the method, and the copy in TCRdb shows in-frame clones only, minus some. V and J calls and clone size are as listed in that table; D and trimming were resolved from the DNA. The sample has a few hundred thousand clones; over 80% are singletons. J was trimmed by 4 bases and V by 6 bases; bases with no gene match: 3. This CDR3 is 14 amino acids long. In germline, CDR1 is MNHEY, CDR2 SMNVEV (reference sequence).

Sequences were obtained from PBMCs or T cells enriched from blood (not recorded which). The sequence was collected from a young woman who had recovered from COVID-19. V gene TRBV27 combines with J gene TRBJ2-1, with 10 bases lining up with TRBD2. CDR3 region: CASRSSGGYNEQFF. In nucleotides, the CDR3 is TGTGCCAGCAGGTCTAGCGGGGGTTACAATGAGCAGTTCTTC.